This T cell receptor beta chain is drawn from a study of T cells in localized non-small cell lung cancer. Study-level findings and limits: Peak T cell clonality was found in uninvolved adjacent lung, exceeding tumor. Higher blood T cell density tracked longer overall survival. Sequence data derive from only one tumor region, so heterogeneity remains possible. A median of about 50 clones ranked among the top 100 in tumor appeared in adjacent lung.

A note on this clone: Its antigen remains unknown.

Libraries were prepared by immunoSEQ multiplex PCR; TCRdb keeps only in-frame clonotypes and omits some of them. The sample records roughly 38,000 clones, around 87% being singletons. V lost 0 bases and J 2 bases, leaving 9 bases between the germline ends. Looked up from germline, CDR1 is SGHRS and CDR2 is YFSETQ. The CDR3 length is 15 residues. The chain recombines TRBV5-1 with TRBJ1-5; no firm D call. The material sequenced was peripheral blood, taken before any cancer treatment. This receptor was identified in a woman aged 18 to 55 with stage III lung adenocarcinoma. CDR3 nucleotides: TGCGCCAGCAGCTTGGTGGGTGAGGGCAATCAGCCCCAGCATTTT. This sequence encodes CASSLVGEGNQPQHF.